The 14 T cell receptor beta chains given below trace back to one sample, sequenced in a study of glioma-infiltrating T cells after dendritic cell vaccination. The method was immunoSEQ multiplex PCR; TCRdb's version includes in-frame clones alone and lacks a portion of them. The table has some 99,000 clones, around 80% seen once. Regarding time point: after dendritic cell vaccination, including at tumor progression/relapse. The sequences come from blood, collected after dendritic cell vaccination. The source is a human donor with glioblastoma.

The rearrangement uses TRBV6-1 and TRBJ2-2; D may be TRBD2 (6 bases). The CDR3 sequence is 15 residues long. Germline CDR1 reads MNHNS; CDR2 reads SASEGT. V lost 3 bases, J lost 2 bases, and 10 bases lay in between. The CDR3 coding sequence is TGTGCCAGCAGTGAGTTGGGGGGAAACACCGGGGAGCTGTTTTTT. It yields the protein CASSELGGNTGELFF.

This sequence joins TRBV27 and TRBJ2-2, with TRBD1 matching 7 bases. The CDR3 runs to 14 residues. V lost 8 bases and J lost 3; bases outside the gene matches: 6. The germline V gene encodes CDR1 MNHEY and CDR2 SMNVEV (reference sequence). This CDR3 is CASRQGWDTGELFF. The CDR3 DNA sequence: TGTGCCAGCCGACAGGGATGGGACACCGGGGAGCTGTTTTTT.

The rearrangement uses TRBV12-5 and TRBJ1-2; D is possibly TRBD1 (6 bases). The CDR3 is 14 residues long. Germline CDR1 is LGHNT and CDR2 is FRNRAP. V lost 1 base to trimming and J lost 3 bases, with 9 bases between them. The CDR3 reads CASGLAHRDYGYTF. CDR3 nucleotides: TGTGCTAGTGGTTTGGCACACAGGGACTATGGCTACACCTTC. The whole variable domain, remainder taken from reference TRBV12-5 and TRBJ1-2, is DARVTQTPRHKVTEMGQEVTMRCQPILGHNTVFWYRQTMMQGLELLAYFRNRAPLDDSGMPKDRFSAEMPDATLATLKIQPSEPRDSAVYFCASGLAHRDYGYTFGSGTRLTVV.

The chain is built from TRBV5-1 and TRBJ1-5; TRBD1 matches at 9 bases. There are 15 residues in the CDR3. Unmatched junction bases numbered 5, after V lost 4 bases and J lost 3 bases. The germline V gene has CDR1 SGHRS and CDR2 YFSETQ. CDR3 bases: TGCGCCAGCAGCCCCGGGACAGGGAACAATCAGCCCCAGCATTTT. It translates to CASSPGTGNNQPQHF.

The chain links TRBV7-3 to TRBJ2-4, with 11 bases that match TRBD1. V dropped 5 bases and J dropped 0; count of bases not matched to a gene: 15. CDR3 length: 20 residues. From germline, CDR1 is SGHTA and CDR2 FQGTGA. CDR3 nucleotide sequence: TGTGCCAGCAGCCCACAGCCGGGACAGGGGGGGAATCTAGCCAAAAACATTCAGTACTTC. Protein sequence: CASSPQPGQGGNLAKNIQYF. Combining the CDR3 with reference TRBV7-3 and TRBJ2-4 gives the whole variable domain GAGVSQTPSNKVTEKGKYVELRCDPISGHTALYWYRQSLGQGPEFLIYFQGTGAADDSGLPNDRFFAVRPEGSVSTLKIQRTERGDSAVYLCASSPQPGQGGNLAKNIQYFGAGTRLSVL.

The chain uses TRBV29-1 and TRBJ2-1; D possibly corresponds to TRBD1 (5 bases). The germline V gene encodes CDR1 SQVTM and CDR2 ANQGSEA. Trimming removed 0 bases from V and 3 bases from J, with 9 bases in between. CDR3 size: 14 residues. The CDR3: CSVEDPQGYNEQFF. As DNA, the CDR3 is TGCAGCGTTGAAGATCCCCAGGGCTACAATGAGCAGTTCTTC.

The chain employs TRBV27 and TRBJ2-7, with D maybe TRBD2 (7 bases). This CDR3 region has 15 residues. The germline gives CDR1 MNHEY, CDR2 SMNVEV (reference sequence). The V end lost 3 bases, the J end lost 4 bases, and 16 bases lay between the germline ends. The CDR3 coding sequence is TGTGCCAGCAGTTTGTCAGGGGAGGGGGGTTACGAGCAGTACTTC. It encodes CASSLSGEGGYEQYF.

V usage is TRBV5-1 and J usage is TRBJ1-1; TRBD1 agrees at 7 bases. With 0 bases clipped from V and 4 bases from J, the junction kept 3 bases outside the gene matches. This CDR3 is built from 14 residues. Germline V gene lookup returns CDR1 SGHRS and CDR2 YFSETQ. The DNA of the CDR3 is TGCGCCAGCAGCTTGGAATCAGGGGGCACTGAAGCTTTCTTT. This gives the protein CASSLESGGTEAFF.

The chain employs TRBV7-9 and TRBJ1-2; 9 nucleotides agree with TRBD1. V shed 0 bases and J 6 bases; nucleotides not matched to a gene: 2. Germline CDR1 reads SEHNR; CDR2 reads FQNEAQ (reference sequence). The CDR3 loop spans 14 amino acids. CDR3 region: CASSLAGQGNGYTF. CDR3 DNA: TGTGCCAGCAGCTTAGCAGGACAGGGGAATGGCTACACCTTC.

The sample holds a few counts of this clone. This chain connects TRBV5-4 to TRBJ2-1; 10 bases are a match to TRBD2. The CDR3 contains 14 residues. Per germline, CDR1 SGHNT and CDR2 YYREEE (reference sequence). After removal of 2 bases from V and 7 bases from J, the junction contained 3 bases not matched to a gene. This CDR3 reads CASSFEREGNEQFF. The CDR3 DNA sequence: TGTGCCAGCAGCTTCGAGCGGGAGGGAAATGAGCAGTTCTTC.

This sequence joins TRBV7-2 and TRBJ2-7, with 7 bases that match TRBD1. In germline, CDR1 is SGHTA, CDR2 FQGNSA. The CDR3 length is 18 residues. The V and J ends lost 5 bases and 0 bases, in that order; junction bases with no gene match: 16. The CDR3 spells CASSHDVKRGLGSYEQYF. In DNA, the CDR3 is TGTGCCAGCAGCCACGATGTCAAGAGGGGGCTTGGCTCCTACGAGCAGTACTTC.

J is TRBJ1-1 and V is TRBV6-4, with a possible D match to TRBD1 (6 bases). CDR1 is MRHNA, CDR2 SNTAGT, per germline. This CDR3 region has 17 residues. With 3 bases removed from V and 3 bases from J, the gap between germline ends came to 20 bases. The CDR3 DNA sequence: TGTGCCAGCAGTGAACCCAGGGGCGCACCTTGGGACACTGAAGCTTTCTTT. Its translation: CASSEPRGAPWDTEAFF.

The chain uses TRBV19 and TRBJ1-5; D possibly corresponds to TRBD1 (6 bases). This CDR3 is 13 amino acids long. The V gene's germline CDR1 is LNHDA and CDR2 SQIVND (reference sequence). Trimming shortened V by 8 bases and J by 3 bases, and 11 bases separated the two germline ends. CDR3 in amino acids: CASGRQDNQPQHF. The CDR3 nucleotides are TGTGCCAGTGGGCGACAGGACAATCAGCCCCAGCATTTT.

The rearrangement links TRBV5-6 to TRBJ2-1; 15 bases are shared with TRBD2. After removal of 4 bases from V and 9 bases from J, the junction contained 11 bases not matched to a gene. Germline lookup yields CDR1 SGHDT and CDR2 YYEEEE. The CDR3 covers 17 residues. The CDR3 nucleotides read TGTGCCAGCAGCAACGGACTAGCGGGAGGGCTTGGGCGTGAGCAGTTCTTC. Translating it yields CASSNGLAGGLGREQFF.